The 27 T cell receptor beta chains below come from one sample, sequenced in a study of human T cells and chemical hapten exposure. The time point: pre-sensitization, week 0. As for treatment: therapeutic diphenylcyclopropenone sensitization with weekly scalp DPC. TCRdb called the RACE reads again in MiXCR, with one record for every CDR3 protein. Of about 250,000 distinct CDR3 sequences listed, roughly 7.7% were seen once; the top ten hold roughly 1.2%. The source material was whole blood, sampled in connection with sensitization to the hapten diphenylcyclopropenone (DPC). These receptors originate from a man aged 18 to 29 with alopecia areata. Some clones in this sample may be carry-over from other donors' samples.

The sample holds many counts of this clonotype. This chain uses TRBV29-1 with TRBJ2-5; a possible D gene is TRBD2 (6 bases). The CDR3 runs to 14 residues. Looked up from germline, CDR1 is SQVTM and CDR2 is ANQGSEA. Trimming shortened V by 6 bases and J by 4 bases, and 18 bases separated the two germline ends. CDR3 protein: CSVEPGERRETQYF. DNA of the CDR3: TGCAGCGTGGAACCGGGAGAGAGGAGAGAGACCCAGTACTTC.

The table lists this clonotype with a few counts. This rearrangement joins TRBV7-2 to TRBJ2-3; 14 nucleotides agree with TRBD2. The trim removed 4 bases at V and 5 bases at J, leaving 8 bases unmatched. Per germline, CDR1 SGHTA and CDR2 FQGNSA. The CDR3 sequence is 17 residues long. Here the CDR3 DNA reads TGTGCCAGCAGCTGGGGACTAGCGGGAGCCGGGGGAGATACGCAGTATTTT. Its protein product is CASSWGLAGAGGDTQYF.

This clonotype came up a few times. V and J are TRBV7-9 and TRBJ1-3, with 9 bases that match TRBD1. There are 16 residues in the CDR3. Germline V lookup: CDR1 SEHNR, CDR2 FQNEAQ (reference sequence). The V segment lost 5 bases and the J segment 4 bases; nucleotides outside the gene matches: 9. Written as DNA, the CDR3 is TGTGCCAGCAGCCCGTTAACAGGGGGCAGAGGAAACACCATATATTTT. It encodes CASSPLTGGRGNTIYF.

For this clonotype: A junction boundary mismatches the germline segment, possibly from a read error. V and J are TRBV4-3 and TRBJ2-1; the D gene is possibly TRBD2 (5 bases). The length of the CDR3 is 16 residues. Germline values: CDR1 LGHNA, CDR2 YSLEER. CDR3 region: CASSQSGGPSSNEQFF. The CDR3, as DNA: TGCGCCAGCAGCCAATCCGGAGGCCCTTCCTCCAATGAGCAGTTCTTC.

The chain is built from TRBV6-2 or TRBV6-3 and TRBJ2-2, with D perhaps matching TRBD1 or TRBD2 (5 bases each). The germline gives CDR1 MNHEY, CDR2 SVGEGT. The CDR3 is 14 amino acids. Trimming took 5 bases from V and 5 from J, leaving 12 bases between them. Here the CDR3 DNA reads TGTGCCAGCAGTAAAACAGGAGGAACCGGGGAGCTGTTTTTT. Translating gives CASSKTGGTGELFF.

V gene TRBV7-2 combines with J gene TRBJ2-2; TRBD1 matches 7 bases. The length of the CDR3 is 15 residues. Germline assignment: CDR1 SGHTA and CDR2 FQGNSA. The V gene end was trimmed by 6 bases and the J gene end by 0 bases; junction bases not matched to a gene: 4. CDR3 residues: CASRGGRTNTGELFF. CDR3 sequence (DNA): TGTGCCAGCAGAGGGGGCAGGACGAACACCGGGGAGCTGTTTTTT.

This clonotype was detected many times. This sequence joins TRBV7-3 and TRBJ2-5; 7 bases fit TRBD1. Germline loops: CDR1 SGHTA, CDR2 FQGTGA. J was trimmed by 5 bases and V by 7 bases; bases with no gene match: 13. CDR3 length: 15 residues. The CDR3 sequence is CASNPWETGRETQYF. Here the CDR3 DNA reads TGTGCCAGCAACCCCTGGGAGACAGGGCGGGAGACCCAGTACTTC.

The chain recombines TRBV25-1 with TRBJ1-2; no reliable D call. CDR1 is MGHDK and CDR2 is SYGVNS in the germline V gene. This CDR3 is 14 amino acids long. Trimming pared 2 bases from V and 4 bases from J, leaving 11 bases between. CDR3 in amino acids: CASSEVSRAYGYTF. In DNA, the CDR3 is TGTGCCAGCAGTGAAGTTTCCAGAGCCTATGGCTACACCTTC.

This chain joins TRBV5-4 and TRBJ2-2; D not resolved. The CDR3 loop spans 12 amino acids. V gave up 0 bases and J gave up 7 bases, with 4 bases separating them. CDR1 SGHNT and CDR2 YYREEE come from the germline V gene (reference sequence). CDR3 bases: TGTGCCAGCAGCTTGGTCTACGGGGAGCTGTTTTTT. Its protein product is CASSLVYGELFF. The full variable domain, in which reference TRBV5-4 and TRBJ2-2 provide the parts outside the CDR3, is ETGVTQSPTHLIKTRGQQVTLRCSSQSGHNTVSWYQQALGQGPQFIFQYYREEENGRGNFPPRFSGLQFPNYSSELNVNALELDDSALYLCASSLVYGELFFGEGSRLTVL.

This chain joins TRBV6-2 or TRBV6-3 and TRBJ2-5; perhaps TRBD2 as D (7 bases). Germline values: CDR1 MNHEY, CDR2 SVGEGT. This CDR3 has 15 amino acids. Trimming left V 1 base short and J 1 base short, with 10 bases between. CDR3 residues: CASSYWGGPQETQYF. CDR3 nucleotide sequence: TGTGCCAGCAGTTACTGGGGGGGCCCCCAAGAGACCCAGTACTTC.

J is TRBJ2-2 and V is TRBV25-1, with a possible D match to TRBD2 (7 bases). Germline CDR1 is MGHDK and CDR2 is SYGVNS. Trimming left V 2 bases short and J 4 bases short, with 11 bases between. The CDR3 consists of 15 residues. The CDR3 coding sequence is TGTGCCAGCAGTGAACCGGGGGGCAGCACCGGGGAGCTGTTTTTT. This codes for CASSEPGGSTGELFF.

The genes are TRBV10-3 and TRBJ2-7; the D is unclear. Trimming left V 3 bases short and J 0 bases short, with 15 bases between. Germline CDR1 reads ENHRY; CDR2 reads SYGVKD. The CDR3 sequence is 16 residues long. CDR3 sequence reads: CAISDFKGRSSYEQYF. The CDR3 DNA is TGTGCCATCAGTGATTTTAAGGGCCGGAGCTCCTACGAGCAGTACTTC.

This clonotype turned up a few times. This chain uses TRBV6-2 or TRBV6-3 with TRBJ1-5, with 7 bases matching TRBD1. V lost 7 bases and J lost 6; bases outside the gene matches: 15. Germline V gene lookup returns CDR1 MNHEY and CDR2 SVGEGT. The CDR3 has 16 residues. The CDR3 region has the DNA TGTGCCAGCACCCCCGCCCGGACAGGATTTAGTCAGCCCCAGCATTTT. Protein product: CASTPARTGFSQPQHF.

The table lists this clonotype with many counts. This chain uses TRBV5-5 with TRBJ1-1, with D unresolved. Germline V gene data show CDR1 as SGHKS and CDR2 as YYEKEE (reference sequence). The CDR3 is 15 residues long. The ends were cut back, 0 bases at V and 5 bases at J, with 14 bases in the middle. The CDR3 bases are TGTGCCAGCAGCTTGGCCAGGAGGGAACGGACTGAAGCTTTCTTT. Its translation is CASSLARRERTEAFF.

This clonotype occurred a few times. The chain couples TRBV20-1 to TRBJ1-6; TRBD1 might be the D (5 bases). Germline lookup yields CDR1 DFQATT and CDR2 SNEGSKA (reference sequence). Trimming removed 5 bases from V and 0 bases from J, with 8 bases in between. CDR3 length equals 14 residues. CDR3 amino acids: CSAPDSSYNSPLHF. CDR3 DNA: TGCAGTGCTCCAGACAGCTCCTATAATTCACCCCTCCACTTT.

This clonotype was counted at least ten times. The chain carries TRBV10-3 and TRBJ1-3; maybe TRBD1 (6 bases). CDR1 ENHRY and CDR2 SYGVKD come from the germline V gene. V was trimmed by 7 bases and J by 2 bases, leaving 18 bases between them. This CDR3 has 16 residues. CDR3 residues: CAINAGRGIAGNTIYF. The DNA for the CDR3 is TGTGCCATCAATGCTGGAAGGGGGATTGCTGGAAACACCATATATTTT.

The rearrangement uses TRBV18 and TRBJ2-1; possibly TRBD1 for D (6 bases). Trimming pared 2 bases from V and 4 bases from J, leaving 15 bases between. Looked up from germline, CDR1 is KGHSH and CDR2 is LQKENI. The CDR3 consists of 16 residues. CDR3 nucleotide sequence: TGTGCCAGCTCACCAGTAACTAGAGGGGGATACAATGAGCAGTTCTTC. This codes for CASSPVTRGGYNEQFF.

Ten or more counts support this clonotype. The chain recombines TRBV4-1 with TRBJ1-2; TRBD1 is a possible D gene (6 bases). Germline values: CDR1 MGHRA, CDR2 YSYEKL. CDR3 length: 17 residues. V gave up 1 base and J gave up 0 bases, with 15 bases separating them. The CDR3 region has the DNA TGCGCCAGCAGCCAAGTCGGACAGCAAGCTCCTAACTATGGCTACACCTTC. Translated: CASSQVGQQAPNYGYTF.

This CDR3 reads CASSQDGSEQYF. The CDR3 DNA is TGTGCCAGCAGCCAAGACGGGAGCGAGCAGTACTTC. This chain links TRBV3-1 with TRBJ2-7; tentative D call: TRBD2 (6 bases). This CDR3 is 12 amino acids long. Germline CDR1 LGHDT, CDR2 YNNKEL (reference sequence). Trimming took off 0 bases at V and 6 bases at J, with 6 bases between the two ends.

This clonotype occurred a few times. The CDR3 nucleotides read TGTGCCATCAGTGAGTCGTTCGGCCTACTTAAATCACAAGATACGCAGTATTTT. Translated, it gives CAISESFGLLKSQDTQYF. V usage is TRBV10-3 and J usage is TRBJ2-3, with D uncertain. The CDR3 sequence is 18 residues long. CDR1 ENHRY and CDR2 SYGVKD come from the germline V gene. Trimming left V 0 bases short and J 5 bases short, with 21 bases between.

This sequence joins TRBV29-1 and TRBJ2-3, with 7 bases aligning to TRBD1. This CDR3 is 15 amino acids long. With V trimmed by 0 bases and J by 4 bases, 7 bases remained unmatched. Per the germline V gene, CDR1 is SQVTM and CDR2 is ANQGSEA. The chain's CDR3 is CSVEDRPGGSDTQYF. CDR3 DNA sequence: TGCAGCGTTGAAGATCGGCCAGGGGGTTCAGATACGCAGTATTTT.

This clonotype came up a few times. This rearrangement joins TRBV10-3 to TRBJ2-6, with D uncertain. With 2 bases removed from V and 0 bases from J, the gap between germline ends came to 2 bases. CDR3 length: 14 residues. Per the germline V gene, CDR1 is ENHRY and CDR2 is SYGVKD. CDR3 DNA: TGTGCCATCAGTGAGGCCTCTGGGGCCAACGTCCTGACTTTC. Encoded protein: CAISEASGANVLTF.

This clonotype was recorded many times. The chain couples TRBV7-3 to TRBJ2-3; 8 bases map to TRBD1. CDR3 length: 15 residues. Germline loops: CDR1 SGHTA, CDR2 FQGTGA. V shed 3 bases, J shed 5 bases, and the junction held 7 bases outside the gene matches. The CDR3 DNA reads TGTGCCAGCAGCTTGGGGCAGGGGGCTGGAGATACGCAGTATTTT. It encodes CASSLGQGAGDTQYF.

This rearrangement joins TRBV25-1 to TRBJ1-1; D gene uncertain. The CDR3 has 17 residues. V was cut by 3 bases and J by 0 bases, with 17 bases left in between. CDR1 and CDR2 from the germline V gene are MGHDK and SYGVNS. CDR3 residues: CASSEVPRIGMNTEAFF. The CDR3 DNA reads TGTGCCAGCAGTGAGGTCCCAAGGATTGGCATGAACACTGAAGCTTTCTTT.

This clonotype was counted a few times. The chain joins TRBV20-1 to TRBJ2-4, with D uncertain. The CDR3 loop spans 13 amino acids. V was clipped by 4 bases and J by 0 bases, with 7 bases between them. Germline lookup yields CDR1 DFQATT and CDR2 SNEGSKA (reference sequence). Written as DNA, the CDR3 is TGCAGTGCTACCGGCTTAGCCAAAAACATTCAGTACTTC. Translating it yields CSATGLAKNIQYF.

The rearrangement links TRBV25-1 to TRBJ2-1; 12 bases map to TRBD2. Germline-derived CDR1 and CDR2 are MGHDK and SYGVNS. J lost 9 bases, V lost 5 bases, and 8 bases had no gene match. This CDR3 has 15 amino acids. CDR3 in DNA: TGTGCCAGCAGTCAGTCTAGCGGGGGGGCCGGTGAGCAGTTCTTC. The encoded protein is CASSQSSGGAGEQFF.

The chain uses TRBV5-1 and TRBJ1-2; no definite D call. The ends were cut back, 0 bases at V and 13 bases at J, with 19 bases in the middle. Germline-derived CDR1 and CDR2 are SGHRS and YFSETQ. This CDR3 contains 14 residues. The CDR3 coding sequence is TGCGCCAGCAGCTTGGCCAGTCACCTGAGTACTGTCACCTTC. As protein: CASSLASHLSTVTF.